The T cell receptor beta chain described here comes from a study of blood T cell repertoires in COVID-19 (dated by TCRdb to the early 2020s). Looking at the study overall: Samples covering the acute and convalescent phases of COVID-19 were provided by collaborators in the United States, Italy and Spain. The prospective study material was composed of cDNA or gDNA derived from T cells, B-cell-depleted T cells, or PBMCs. Deeply sampled blood TCRbeta repertoires from subjects exposed to, actively infected with, or recovered from COVID-19 were included in the dataset. The repertoires were released in a freely available public database intended as a resource for research on the immune response to SARS-CoV-2. The samples were drawn from the first 160 participants of the ongoing ImmuneRACE study and from over a thousand subjects provided by 6 global collaborators. Sample metadata almost always included a de-identified subject ID, COVID-19 status, age in years and sex. Where available, HLA class I and class II types were taken from metadata supplied by the sample provider and were not determined by assay-based typing. General study outcomes and caveats: Clinical and demographic metadata were provided uncurated, with the amount varying by source and participant.

Points on this clone: Its binding antigen is unknown. The record has no base qualities; no much larger clone is one base away.

The CDR3 sequence holds 16 residues, the cysteine and phenylalanine included. The kept DNA is CDR3 alone, 48 bases in frame from the first base. At the junction V is shortened by 6 bases and J by 3 bases; bases outside the gene matches: 8. Via the germline V gene, CDR1 is SGHTS and CDR2 YDEGEE. The collaborating institutions used their own protocols to collect whole blood in K2EDTA tubes. For TCRbeta analysis, collaborator samples were shipped as frozen whole blood, as isolated PBMCs, or as DNA extracted from either sample type. TCRbeta CDR3 regions were amplified from genomic DNA by means of the immunoSEQ Assay, a bias-controlled multiplex PCR. The paper's data handling went like this. Nucleated cell counts per sample were estimated from amplification of reference gene primers within the assay. To quantify the absolute abundance of each unique TCRbeta CDR3 rearrangement, sequence reads were collapsed and filtered. Productive Simpson clonality was computed per sample as the square root of Simpson's diversity index over productive rearrangements. TCRdb re-hosts the immuneACCESS table, in-frame sequences only. Its copies lack some clones; in the studies checked, an unresolved V gene accounts for under half of them, and the cause for the rest is not known. The V and J calls and the clone size are those of that table, but D and trimming were determined from the DNA. The sample profile shows 150,000 or so clones; around 80% of them were found once. The top ten clonotypes cover roughly a fifth of the sample.

The rearranged segments are TRBV5-8 and TRBJ1-5; 11 middle bases align to TRBD1. This receptor was identified in a woman over 75 with acute or convalescent COVID-19. The specimen sequenced was peripheral blood. The DNA reads as follows: TGTGCCAGCACTTTGGGACAGGGGGTTTTCAATCAGCCCCAGCATTTT. Translated, it gives CASTLGQGVFNQPQHF.